Listed below are T cell receptor beta chains from one sample, sequenced in a study of CD8+CD57+ T cells in acquired aplastic anemia. MiXCR, applied by TCRdb to the reads, yields one record per CDR3 protein. The repertoire has 68,000 or so distinct CDR3 sequences, around half of them found once; the top ten carry approximately 8.3%. Sequenced input: sorted CD4+, CD8+, or CD8+CD57+ T cells (not recorded which) from PBMCs. The source is a human donor in good health, serving as a control. CDR3s include the opening cysteine and the closing phenylalanine or tryptophan. Each record gives: CDR3 DNA, CDR3 protein, clone size, V gene, J gene, D gene. A D gene is named only where the DNA matches it firmly. Clone size appears in some rows only: once, few, many, or a class for an expanded clone.

TGTGCCAGCAGCTCCCGGGACGGATACCAAGAGACCCAGTACTTC	CASSSRDGYQETQYF	many	TRBV7-6	TRBJ2-5	.
TGTGCCAGCAGACTACAGGGGGCGGATGAAAAACTGTTTTTT	CASRLQGADEKLFF	.	TRBV5-8	TRBJ1-4	TRBD1
TGTGCCAGCAGCTTAGAGAGAGCAACTGAAGCTTTCTTT	CASSLERATEAFF	.	TRBV7-2	TRBJ1-1	.
TGTGCCATCAGTCTTGACAGGGGGAGGCCCTACGAGCAGTACTTC	CAISLDRGRPYEQYF	.	TRBV10-3	TRBJ2-7	TRBD1
TGTGCCACCAGCAGAGATCCCACAGATACGCAGTATTTT	CATSRDPTDTQYF	.	TRBV15	TRBJ2-3	.
TGTGCCAGCAGCTCTACTAGCGGGAGAGGAAATGAGCAGTTCTTC	CASSSTSGRGNEQFF	many	TRBV7-9	TRBJ2-1	TRBD2
TGTGCCAGCAGCCAAGTTGGGAACGCAGATACGCAGTATTTT	CASSQVGNADTQYF	many	TRBV4-2	TRBJ2-3	.
TGTGCCAGCAGTGAAGACAGGGAAGAGACTGGAAACACCATATATTTT	CASSEDREETGNTIYF	once	TRBV2	TRBJ1-3	.
TGTGCCAGCAGAGGGGTTTACAACAATGAGCAGTTCTTC	CASRGVYNNEQFF	.	TRBV25-1	TRBJ2-1	.
TGTGCCAGCAGCTCCATGAATCAGCCCCAGCATTTT	CASSSMNQPQHF	.	TRBV7-9	TRBJ1-5	.
TGTGCCAGTAGTTCGCTAGCGGGAGACCTTCCTGAGAATGAGCAGTTCTTC	CASSSLAGDLPENEQFF	few	TRBV19	TRBJ2-1	TRBD2
TGTGCCAGCTCACGGGGGACAGGGCACAATGAGCAGTTCTTC	CASSRGTGHNEQFF	.	TRBV2	TRBJ2-1	TRBD1
TGTGCCAGCACGGGACATCCGGAGACCCAGTACTTC	CASTGHPETQYF	few	TRBV2	TRBJ2-5	.
TGCAGTGCTAGGGAGATGCCATCGGATACGCAGTATTTT	CSAREMPSDTQYF	many	TRBV20-1	TRBJ2-3	.
TGTGCCAGCAGCCAGGGACTCCCGAACGTCAAGAATACGCAGTATTTT	CASSQGLPNVKNTQYF	.	TRBV7-8	TRBJ2-3	.
TGTGCCAGCAGCCCTAGCGGAAGCTCCTACAATGAGCAGTTCTTC	CASSPSGSSYNEQFF	many	TRBV7-9	TRBJ2-1	TRBD2
TGTGCCATTTCCCCCTCGGGGGGCGGCTCCTACAATGAGCAGTTCTTC	CAISPSGGGSYNEQFF	.	TRBV10-3	TRBJ2-1	.
TGTGCCAGTAGTGTTAGGACAGGAGGCTACGAGCAGTACTTC	CASSVRTGGYEQYF	.	TRBV19	TRBJ2-7	TRBD1
TGCGCCAGCAGTGAAAGCGCAAACACCGGGGAGCTGTTTTTT	CASSESANTGELFF	many	TRBV10-2	TRBJ2-2	.
TGTGCCAGCAGCCACCGGGAGGACGGCACTGAAGCTTTCTTT	CASSHREDGTEAFF	few	TRBV7-9	TRBJ1-1	.
TGTGCCATCAGTGAGCGGCAGGTGGATTCACCCCTCCACTTT	CAISERQVDSPLHF	.	TRBV2	TRBJ1-6	.
TGTGCCAGCAGCTTAGGCGGGGGGGCCGGAGAGCAGTACTTC	CASSLGGGAGEQYF	.	TRBV7-9	TRBJ2-5	TRBD2
TGCAGTGCTAGACCGGGACTAGCGGGAGAGGGGGCTTGGGAGCAGTACTTC	CSARPGLAGEGAWEQYF	.	TRBV20-1	TRBJ2-7	TRBD2
TGTGCCAGCAGCCCCGTGAGGTATGGCTACACCTTC	CASSPVRYGYTF	many	TRBV28	TRBJ1-2	.
TGTGCCAGCACCCCAGCGGGGGGGCGCCATGGCTACACCTTC	CASTPAGGRHGYTF	.	TRBV13	TRBJ1-2	.
TGTGCCAGTAGTAGTGGGGCCCATGGCTACACCTTC	CASSSGAHGYTF	.	TRBV19	TRBJ1-2	.
TGTGCCAGCAGCTTATGGGGGGCTAACTATGGCTACACCTTC	CASSLWGANYGYTF	many	TRBV11-2	TRBJ1-2	.
TGTGCCAGCAGCCCCAATAGCGGGGGGGCCGAGGAGACCCAGTACTTC	CASSPNSGGAEETQYF	.	TRBV11-2	TRBJ2-5	TRBD2
TGTGCCAGCAGCTTCCGCGGACGCGATTCCGAGCAGTACTTC	CASSFRGRDSEQYF	.	TRBV7-2	TRBJ2-7	.
TGTGCCATCAGTGCCCCGGGACAGGGTCACGAGCAGTACTTC	CAISAPGQGHEQYF	.	TRBV10-3	TRBJ2-7	TRBD1
TGTGCCATCAGTGGGGCTGTCTATGGCTACACCTTC	CAISGAVYGYTF	once	TRBV10-3	TRBJ1-2	.
TGTGCCACCCGCCGGACAGATACGCAGTATTTT	CATRRTDTQYF	.	TRBV9	TRBJ2-3	.
TGTGCCACCAGTGACAGGGCTCCCTTCTACGAGCAGTACTTC	CATSDRAPFYEQYF	.	TRBV24-1	TRBJ2-7	.
TGTGCCAGTTCAGCGGGAGGCTCGGCAGATACGCAGTATTTT	CASSAGGSADTQYF	many	TRBV6-1	TRBJ2-3	TRBD2
TGTGCCAGTCGACCAATTAGGGGACAGAGGAACACTGAAGCTTTCTTT	CASRPIRGQRNTEAFF	.	TRBV19	TRBJ1-1	TRBD1
TGTGCCAGTAGTATTTCGGCGTCGAGTGAAGCTTTCTTT	CASSISASSEAFF	.	TRBV19	TRBJ1-1	.
TGTGCCAGCAGCCGGGAAGGGACAGAAAAAAACATTCAGTACTTC	CASSREGTEKNIQYF	many	TRBV9	TRBJ2-4	TRBD1
TGTGCCATCAGTGATCCGGGACTAGCGGACAATGAGCAGTTCTTC	CAISDPGLADNEQFF	.	TRBV10-3	TRBJ2-1	TRBD2
TGTGCCAGCAGCTTAGTCTCCGGTGAAAAACTGTTTTTT	CASSLVSGEKLFF	many	TRBV5-4	TRBJ1-4	.
TGTGCCAGCCAGGACAGGGGAGATGAAGCTTTCTTT	CASQDRGDEAFF	medium-sized	TRBV7-8	TRBJ1-1	TRBD1
TGCAGCGTTGAATATACAGACAGGGACGGACACTATGGCTACACCTTC	CSVEYTDRDGHYGYTF	.	TRBV29-1	TRBJ1-2	TRBD1
TGTGCCAGCAGCCAAGATTCGGGGTATGGCTACACCTTC	CASSQDSGYGYTF	many	TRBV3-1	TRBJ1-2	.
TGCGCCAGCAGCTTGGGTCAGGGGAGCTCCTATAATTCACCCCTCCACTTT	CASSLGQGSSYNSPLHF	many	TRBV5-1	TRBJ1-6	.
TGTGCCAGCAGTCCGGGGTATAGCAATCAGCCCCAGCATTTT	CASSPGYSNQPQHF	many	TRBV27	TRBJ1-5	.
TGTGCCAGCAGTGAAAGTGGGGGCTCCGGTTCCTACGAGCAGTACTTC	CASSESGGSGSYEQYF	.	TRBV6-1	TRBJ2-7	.
TGCGCCAGCAGCTTGGAACAGACCTATGGCTACACCTTC	CASSLEQTYGYTF	many	TRBV5-1	TRBJ1-2	.
TGTGCCAGCAGGGAGATAAACACCGGGGAGCTGTTTTTT	CASREINTGELFF	many	TRBV6-6	TRBJ2-2	.
TGTGCCAGCAGCTTTTTAGCGGGAGTAGGAGATGAGCAGTTCTTC	CASSFLAGVGDEQFF	many	TRBV9	TRBJ2-1	TRBD2
TGTGCCAGTAGTATAGTTCACACTCACTATGGCTACACCTTC	CASSIVHTHYGYTF	once	TRBV19	TRBJ1-2	.
TGTGCCAGTAGTATTACGGACATATCTATCGCTGAAGCTTTCTTT	CASSITDISIAEAFF	many	TRBV19	TRBJ1-1	.
TGTGCCAGCAGGAGAGGTGGTTACGAGCAGTACTTC	CASRRGGYEQYF	.	TRBV2	TRBJ2-7	.
TGTGCCAGCAGCCCGAGGGATACGCAGTATTTT	CASSPRDTQYF	few	TRBV7-8	TRBJ2-3	.